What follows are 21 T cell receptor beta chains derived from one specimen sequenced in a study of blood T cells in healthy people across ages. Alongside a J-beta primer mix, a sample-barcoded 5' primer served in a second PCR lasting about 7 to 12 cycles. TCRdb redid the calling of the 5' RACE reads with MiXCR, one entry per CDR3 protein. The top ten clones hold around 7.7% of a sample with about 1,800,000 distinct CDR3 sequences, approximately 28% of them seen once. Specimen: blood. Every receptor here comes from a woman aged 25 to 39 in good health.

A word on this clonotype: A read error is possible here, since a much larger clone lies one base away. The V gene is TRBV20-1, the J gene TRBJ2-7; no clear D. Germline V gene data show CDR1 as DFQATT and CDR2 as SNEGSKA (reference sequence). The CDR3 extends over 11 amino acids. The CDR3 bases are TGCAGTGCGCGAAGGTTCCACGAGCGGTACTTC. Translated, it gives CSARRFHERYF.

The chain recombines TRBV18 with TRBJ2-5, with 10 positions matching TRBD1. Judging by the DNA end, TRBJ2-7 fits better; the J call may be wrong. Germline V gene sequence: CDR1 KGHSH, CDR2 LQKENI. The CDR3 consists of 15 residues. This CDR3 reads CASSTTGTGDGEQYF. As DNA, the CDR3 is TGTGCCAGCTCAACCACCGGGACAGGGGATGGCGAGCAGTACTTC.

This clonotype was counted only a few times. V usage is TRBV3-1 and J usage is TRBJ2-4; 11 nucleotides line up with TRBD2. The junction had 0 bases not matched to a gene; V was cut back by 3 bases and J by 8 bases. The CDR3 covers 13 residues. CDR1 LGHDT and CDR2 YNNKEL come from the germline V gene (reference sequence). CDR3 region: CASSQGLADIQYF. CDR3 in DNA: TGTGCCAGCAGCCAGGGACTAGCGGACATTCAGTACTTC.

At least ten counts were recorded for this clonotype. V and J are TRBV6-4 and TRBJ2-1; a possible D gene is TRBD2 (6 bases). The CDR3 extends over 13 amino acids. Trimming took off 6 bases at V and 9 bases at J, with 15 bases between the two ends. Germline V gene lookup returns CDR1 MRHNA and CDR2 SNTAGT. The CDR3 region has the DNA TGTGCCAGCAGCCCGTATAAGGGAGGTGAGCAGTTCTTC. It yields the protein CASSPYKGGEQFF.

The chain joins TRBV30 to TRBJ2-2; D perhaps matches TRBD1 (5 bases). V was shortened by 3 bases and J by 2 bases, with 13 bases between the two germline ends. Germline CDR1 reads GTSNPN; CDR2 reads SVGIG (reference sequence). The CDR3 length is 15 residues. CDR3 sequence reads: CAWRGGATNTGELFF. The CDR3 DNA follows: TGTGCCTGGAGGGGTGGGGCCACAAACACCGGGGAGCTGTTTTTT.

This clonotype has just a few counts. The CDR3 protein is CASGSSGGTDTQYF. CDR3 DNA: TGTGCCAGCGGGTCCTCGGGGGGCACAGATACGCAGTATTTT. The genes are TRBV28 and TRBJ2-3; tentatively, D is TRBD2 (6 bases). Germline assignment: CDR1 MDHEN and CDR2 SYDVKM. Deletions cut 8 bases from V and 1 base from J, with 13 bases between. This CDR3 comprises 14 residues.

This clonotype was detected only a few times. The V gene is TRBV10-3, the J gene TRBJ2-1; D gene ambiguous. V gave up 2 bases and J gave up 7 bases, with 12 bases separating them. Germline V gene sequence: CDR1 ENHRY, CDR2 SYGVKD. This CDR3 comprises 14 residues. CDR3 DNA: TGTGCCATCAGTGAGCCCTGGGGTAGGAATGAGCAGTTCTTC. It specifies CAISEPWGRNEQFF.

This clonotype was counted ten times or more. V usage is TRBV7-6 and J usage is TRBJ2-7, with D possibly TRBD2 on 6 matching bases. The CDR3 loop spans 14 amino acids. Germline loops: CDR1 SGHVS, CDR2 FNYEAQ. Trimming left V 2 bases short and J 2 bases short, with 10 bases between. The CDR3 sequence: CASSLLLAPYEQYF. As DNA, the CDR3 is TGTGCCAGCAGCTTACTCCTAGCGCCCTACGAGCAGTACTTC.

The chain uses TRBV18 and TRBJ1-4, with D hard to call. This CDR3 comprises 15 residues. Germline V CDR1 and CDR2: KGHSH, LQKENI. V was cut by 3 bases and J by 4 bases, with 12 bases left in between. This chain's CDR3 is CASSPLPGFNEKLFF. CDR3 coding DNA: TGTGCCAGCTCACCTTTGCCAGGTTTTAATGAAAAACTGTTTTTT.

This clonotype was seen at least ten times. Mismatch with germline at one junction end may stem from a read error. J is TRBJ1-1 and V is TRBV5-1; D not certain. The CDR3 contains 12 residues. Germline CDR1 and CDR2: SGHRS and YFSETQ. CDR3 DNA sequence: TGTGCCAGCAGTTTAGTTGACACTGAAGCTTTCTTT. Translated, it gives CASSLVDTEAFF. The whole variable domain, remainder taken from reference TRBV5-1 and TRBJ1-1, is KAGVTQTPRYLIKTRGQQVTLSCSPISGHRSVSWYQQTPGQGLQFLFEYFSETQRNKGNFPGRFSGRQFSNSRSEMNVSTLELGDSALYLCASSLVDTEAFFGQGTRLTVV.

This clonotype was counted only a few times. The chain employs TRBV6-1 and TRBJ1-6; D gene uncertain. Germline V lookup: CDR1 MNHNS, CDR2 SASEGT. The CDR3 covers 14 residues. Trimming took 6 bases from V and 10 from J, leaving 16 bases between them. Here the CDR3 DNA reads TGTGCCAGCAGCGCGAAGTTGGGGAAATCACCCCTCCACTTT. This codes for CASSAKLGKSPLHF.

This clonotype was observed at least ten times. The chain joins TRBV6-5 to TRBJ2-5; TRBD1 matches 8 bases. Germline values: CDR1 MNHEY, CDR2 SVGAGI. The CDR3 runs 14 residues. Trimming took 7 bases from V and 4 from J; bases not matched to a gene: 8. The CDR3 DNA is TGTGCCAGCAAAAAGACAGGGGTCGGAGAGACCCAGTACTTC. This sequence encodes CASKKTGVGETQYF.

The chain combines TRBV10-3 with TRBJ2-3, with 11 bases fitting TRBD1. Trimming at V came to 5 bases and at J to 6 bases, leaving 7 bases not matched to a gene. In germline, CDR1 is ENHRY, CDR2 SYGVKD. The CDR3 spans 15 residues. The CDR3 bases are TGTGCCATCAGTTCCGGGACAGGGGGAGCGGATACGCAGTATTTT. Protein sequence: CAISSGTGGADTQYF.

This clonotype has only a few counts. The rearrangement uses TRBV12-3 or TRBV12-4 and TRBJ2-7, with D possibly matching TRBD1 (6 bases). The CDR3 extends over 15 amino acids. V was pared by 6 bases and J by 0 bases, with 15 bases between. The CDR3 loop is CASSQGPASSYEQYF. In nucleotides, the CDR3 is TGTGCCAGCAGCCAGGGGCCCGCCAGCTCCTACGAGCAGTACTTC.

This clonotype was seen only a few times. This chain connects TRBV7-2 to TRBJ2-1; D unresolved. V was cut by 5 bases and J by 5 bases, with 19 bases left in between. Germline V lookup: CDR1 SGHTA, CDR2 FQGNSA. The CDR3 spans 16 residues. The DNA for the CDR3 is TGTGCCAGCAGCCTGAGACCCGGTTTTTCTGACAATGAGCAGTTCTTC. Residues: CASSLRPGFSDNEQFF.

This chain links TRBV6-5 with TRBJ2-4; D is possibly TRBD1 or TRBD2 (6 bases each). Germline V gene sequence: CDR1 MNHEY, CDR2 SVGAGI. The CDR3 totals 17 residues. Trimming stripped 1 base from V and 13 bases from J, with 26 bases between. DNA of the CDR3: TGTGCCAGCAGTTACTTGACCAACCCGGGGGCGAACAATGAGCAGTACTTC. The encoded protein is CASSYLTNPGANNEQYF.

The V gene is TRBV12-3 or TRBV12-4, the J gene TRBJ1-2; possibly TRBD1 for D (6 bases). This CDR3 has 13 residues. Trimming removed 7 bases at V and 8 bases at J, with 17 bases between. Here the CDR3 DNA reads TGTGCCAGCACCTCGGGGGGCTCGAGAGGCTACACCTTC. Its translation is CASTSGGSRGYTF.

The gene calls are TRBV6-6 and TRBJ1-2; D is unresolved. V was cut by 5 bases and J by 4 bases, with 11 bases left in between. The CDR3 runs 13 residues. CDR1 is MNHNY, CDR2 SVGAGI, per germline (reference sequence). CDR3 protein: CASSTYGPYGYTF. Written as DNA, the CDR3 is TGTGCCAGCAGTACCTACGGGCCCTATGGCTACACCTTC.

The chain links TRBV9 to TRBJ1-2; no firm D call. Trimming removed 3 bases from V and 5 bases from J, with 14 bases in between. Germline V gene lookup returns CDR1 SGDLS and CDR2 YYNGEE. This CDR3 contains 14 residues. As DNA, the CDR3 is TGTGCCAGCAGCGGCCAGCACTTCGCGTATGGCTACACCTTC. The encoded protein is CASSGQHFAYGYTF.

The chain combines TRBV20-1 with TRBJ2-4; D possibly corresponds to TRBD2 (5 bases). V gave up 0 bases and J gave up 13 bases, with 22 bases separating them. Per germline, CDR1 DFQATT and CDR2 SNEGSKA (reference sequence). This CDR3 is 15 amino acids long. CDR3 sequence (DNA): TGCAGTGCTAGAGAGGGTGGGAGCAGCTACAATGAGCAGTACTTC. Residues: CSAREGGSSYNEQYF.

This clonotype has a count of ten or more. In nucleotides, the CDR3 is TGTGCCAGCAGTTTCGGGCAGGGAATCAATGAGCAGTTCTTC. As protein: CASSFGQGINEQFF. The chain carries TRBV28 and TRBJ2-1; D is possibly TRBD1 (5 bases). There are 14 residues in the CDR3. CDR1 is MDHEN and CDR2 is SYDVKM in the germline V gene. Trimming stripped 3 bases from V and 6 bases from J, with 12 bases between. The full variable domain, in which reference TRBV28 and TRBJ2-1 provide the parts outside the CDR3, is DVKVTQSSRYLVKRTGEKVFLECVQDMDHENMFWYRQDPGLGLRLIYFSYDVKMKEKGDIPEGYSVSREKKERFSLILESASTNQTSMYLCASSFGQGINEQFFGPGTRLTVL.